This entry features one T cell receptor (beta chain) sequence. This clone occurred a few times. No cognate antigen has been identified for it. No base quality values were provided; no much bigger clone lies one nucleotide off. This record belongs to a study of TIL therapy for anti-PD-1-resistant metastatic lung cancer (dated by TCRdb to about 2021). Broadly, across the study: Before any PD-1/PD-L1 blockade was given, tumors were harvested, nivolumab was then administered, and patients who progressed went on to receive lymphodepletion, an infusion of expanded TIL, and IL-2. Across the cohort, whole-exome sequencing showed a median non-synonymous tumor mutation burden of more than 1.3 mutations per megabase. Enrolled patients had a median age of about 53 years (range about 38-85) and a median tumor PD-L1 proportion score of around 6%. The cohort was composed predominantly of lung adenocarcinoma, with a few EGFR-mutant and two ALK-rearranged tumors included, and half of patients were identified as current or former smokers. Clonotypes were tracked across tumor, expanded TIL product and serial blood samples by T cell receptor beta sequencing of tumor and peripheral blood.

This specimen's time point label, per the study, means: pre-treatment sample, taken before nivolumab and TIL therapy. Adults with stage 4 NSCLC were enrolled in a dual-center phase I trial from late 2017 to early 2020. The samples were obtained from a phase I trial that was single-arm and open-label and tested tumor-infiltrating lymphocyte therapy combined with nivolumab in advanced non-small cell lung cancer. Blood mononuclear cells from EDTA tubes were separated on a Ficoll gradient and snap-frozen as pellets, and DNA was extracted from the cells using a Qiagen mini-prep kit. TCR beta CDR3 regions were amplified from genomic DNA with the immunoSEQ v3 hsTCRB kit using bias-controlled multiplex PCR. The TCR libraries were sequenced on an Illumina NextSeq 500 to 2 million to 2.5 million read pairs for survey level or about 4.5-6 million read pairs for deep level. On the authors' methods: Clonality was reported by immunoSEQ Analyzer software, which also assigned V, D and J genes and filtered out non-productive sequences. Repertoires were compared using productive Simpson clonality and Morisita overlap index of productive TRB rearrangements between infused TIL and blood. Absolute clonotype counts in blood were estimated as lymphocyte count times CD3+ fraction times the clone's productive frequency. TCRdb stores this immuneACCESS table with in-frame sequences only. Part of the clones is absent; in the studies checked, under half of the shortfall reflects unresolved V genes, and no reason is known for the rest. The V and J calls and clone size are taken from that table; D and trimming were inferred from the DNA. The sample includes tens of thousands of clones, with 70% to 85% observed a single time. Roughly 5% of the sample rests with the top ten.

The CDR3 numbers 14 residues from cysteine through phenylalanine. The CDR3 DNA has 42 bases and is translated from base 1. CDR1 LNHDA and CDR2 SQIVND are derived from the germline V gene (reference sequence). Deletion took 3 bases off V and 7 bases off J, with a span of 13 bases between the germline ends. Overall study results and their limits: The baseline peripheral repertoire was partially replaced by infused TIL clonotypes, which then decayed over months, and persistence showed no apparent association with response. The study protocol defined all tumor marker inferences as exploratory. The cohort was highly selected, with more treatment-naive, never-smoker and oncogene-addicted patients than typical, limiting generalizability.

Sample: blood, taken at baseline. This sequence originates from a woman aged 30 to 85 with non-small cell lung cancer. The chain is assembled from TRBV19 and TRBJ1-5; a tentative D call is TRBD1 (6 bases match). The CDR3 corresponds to CASSIAGEGQPQHF. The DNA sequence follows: TGTGCCAGTAGTATTGCAGGGGAAGGACAGCCCCAGCATTTT.